The 10 T cell receptor beta chains in this list originate from one sample, sequenced in a study of cytomegalovirus exposure and HLA in healthy donors. The protocol was immunoSEQ multiplex PCR, while the TCRdb copy is restricted to in-frame clones and leaves out a portion. The sample holds 50,000 to 65,000 clones, over 85% seen once. The sample consisted of PBMCs. These receptors were taken from a young woman in good health and CMV-seropositive.

The chain couples TRBV30 to TRBJ1-5; the D is unclear. The V end lost 0 bases, the J end lost 4 bases, and 19 bases lay between the germline ends. Looked up from germline, CDR1 is GTSNPN and CDR2 is SVGIG (reference sequence). The CDR3 has 17 residues. CDR3 sequence reads: CAWSVPEGRGANQPQHF. CDR3 nucleotides: TGTGCCTGGAGTGTTCCGGAGGGAAGAGGAGCAAATCAGCCCCAGCATTTT.

CDR3 in amino acids: CASSLEGLGTFF. CDR3 nucleotides: TGTGCCAGCAGCTTGGAAGGTCTCGGGACTTTCTTT. The gene calls are TRBV5-4 and TRBJ1-1; no reliable D call. Per germline, CDR1 SGHNT and CDR2 YYREEE (reference sequence). Trimming pared 0 bases from V and 12 bases from J, leaving 12 bases between. CDR3 size: 12 residues. Using reference TRBV5-4 and TRBJ1-1 for the parts outside the CDR3, the full variable domain is ETGVTQSPTHLIKTRGQQVTLRCSSQSGHNTVSWYQQALGQGPQFIFQYYREEENGRGNFPPRFSGLQFPNYSSELNVNALELDDSALYLCASSLEGLGTFFGQGTRLTVV.

The chain joins TRBV2 to TRBJ2-7; the match to TRBD1 covers 7 bases. This CDR3 contains 14 residues. Per the germline V gene, CDR1 is SNHLY and CDR2 is FYNNEI. V shed 1 base and J 6 bases; nucleotides not matched to a gene: 6. The CDR3 DNA is TGTGCCAGCAGTGAAGAGGGGGCCCCGGGCGAGCAGTACTTC. Amino acids: CASSEEGAPGEQYF.

The chain combines TRBV2 with TRBJ1-2; D possibly corresponds to TRBD1 (6 bases). Trimming cost V 6 bases and J 5 bases, with 19 bases left between them. The CDR3 runs 15 residues. Germline V gene sequence: CDR1 SNHLY, CDR2 FYNNEI. CDR3 nucleotides: TGTGCCAGCAGGGTAAATGGGGGCGCTTATTATGGCTACACCTTC. As protein: CASRVNGGAYYGYTF.

As for this clone: This specimen includes other DNA sequences encoding the same CDR3. V gene TRBV5-1 combines with J gene TRBJ1-4; a possible D gene is TRBD1 (6 bases). Germline lookup yields CDR1 SGHRS and CDR2 YFSETQ. The CDR3 consists of 15 residues. Trimming took 4 bases from V and 8 from J, leaving 18 bases between them. DNA of the CDR3: TGCGCCAGCAGCGGAACCGGGGGCGGGGGAGAAAAACTGTTTTTT. Translating gives CASSGTGGGGEKLFF. The full variable domain, rest sourced from reference TRBV5-1 and TRBJ1-4, is KAGVTQTPRYLIKTRGQQVTLSCSPISGHRSVSWYQQTPGQGLQFLFEYFSETQRNKGNFPGRFSGRQFSNSRSEMNVSTLELGDSALYLCASSGTGGGGEKLFFGSGTQLSVL.

This chain connects TRBV29-1 to TRBJ2-5, with 9 bases identical to TRBD1. The CDR3 contains 15 residues. Germline V gives CDR1 SQVTM, CDR2 ANQGSEA. Trimming at V came to 6 bases and at J to 2 bases, leaving 10 bases not matched to a gene. CDR3 DNA: TGCAGCGTAGTTAGGACAGGGGTGAGACAAGAGACCCAGTACTTC. Translation gives CSVVRTGVRQETQYF. Complete variable domain (other parts from reference TRBV29-1 and TRBJ2-5): SAVISQKPSRDICQRGTSLTIQCQVDSQVTMMFWYRQQPGQSLTLIATANQGSEATYESGFVIDKFPISRPNLTFSTLTVSNMSPEDSSIYLCSVVRTGVRQETQYFGPGTRLLVL.

This clone was detected only a few times. V gene TRBV5-4 combines with J gene TRBJ2-5, with 11 bases identical to TRBD2. The CDR3 is made up of 16 amino acids. Germline V gene sequence: CDR1 SGHNT, CDR2 YYREEE (reference sequence). Losses at the gene ends were 4 bases for V and 1 base for J; bases not matched to a gene: 6. The CDR3 protein is CASSVGTSGVQETQYF. The CDR3 DNA reads TGTGCCAGCAGCGTCGGGACTAGCGGAGTCCAAGAGACCCAGTACTTC.

This clone was counted once. The chain joins TRBV6-1 to TRBJ2-3; D gene unclear. CDR3 length: 14 residues. V gave up 3 bases and J gave up 6 bases, with 13 bases separating them. The germline gives CDR1 MNHNS, CDR2 SASEGT. CDR3 sequence: CASSERHGIDTQYF. Written as DNA, the CDR3 is TGTGCCAGCAGTGAGAGACACGGCATTGATACGCAGTATTTT.

In its sample, this clone was seen once. This sequence joins TRBV4-1 and TRBJ1-5; D perhaps matches TRBD1 (6 bases). Germline V gene lookup returns CDR1 MGHRA and CDR2 YSYEKL. This CDR3 has 15 residues. The V and J ends lost 0 bases and 6 bases respectively, with 12 bases between them. The chain's CDR3 is CASSQDRPGVQPQHF. The CDR3 DNA reads TGCGCCAGCAGCCAAGATCGGCCAGGGGTTCAGCCCCAGCATTTT.

The chain recombines TRBV7-9 with TRBJ1-1; 7 bases match TRBD1. J lost 0 bases, V lost 5 bases, and 6 bases had no gene match. Germline CDR1 SEHNR, CDR2 FQNEAQ (reference sequence). The CDR3 totals 15 residues. The CDR3: CASSPRQGLNTEAFF. The CDR3 DNA follows: TGTGCCAGCAGCCCCCGACAGGGTCTGAACACTGAAGCTTTCTTT.